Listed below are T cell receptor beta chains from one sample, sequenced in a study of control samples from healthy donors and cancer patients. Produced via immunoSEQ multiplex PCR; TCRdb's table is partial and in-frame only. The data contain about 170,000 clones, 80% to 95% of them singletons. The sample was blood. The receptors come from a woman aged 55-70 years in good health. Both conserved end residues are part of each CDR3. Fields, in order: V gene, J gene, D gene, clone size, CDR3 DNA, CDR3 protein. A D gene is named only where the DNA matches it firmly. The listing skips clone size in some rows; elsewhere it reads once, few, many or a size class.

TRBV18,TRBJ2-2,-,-,TGTGCCAGCTCACCCGGGACAACCACCGGGGAGCTGTTTTTT,CASSPGTTTGELFF
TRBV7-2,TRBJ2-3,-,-,TGTGCCAGCAGCTTAAGCAGCGGGCCCACAGATACGCAGTATTTT,CASSLSSGPTDTQYF
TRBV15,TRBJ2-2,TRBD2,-,TGTGCCACCAGCAGAGATTACCGGGGAGGGACCGGGGAGCTGTTTTTT,CATSRDYRGGTGELFF
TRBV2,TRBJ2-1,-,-,TGTGCCAGCAGTGAGAACCAGGGTTATGAGCAGTTCTTC,CASSENQGYEQFF
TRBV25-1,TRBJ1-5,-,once,TGTGCCAGCGCCCCCAAACAGGCCTATAGCAATCAGCCCCAGCATTTT,CASAPKQAYSNQPQHF
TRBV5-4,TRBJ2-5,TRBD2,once,TGTGCCAGCAGCCCGGGACTAGCCCAAGAGACCCAGTACTTC,CASSPGLAQETQYF
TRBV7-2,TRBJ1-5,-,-,TGTGCCAGCAGCTTAGTTGGCGGATATCAGCCCCAGCATTTT,CASSLVGGYQPQHF
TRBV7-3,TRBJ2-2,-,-,TGTGCCAGCAGCCAACGAGACGGGGGAGCCGGGGAGCTGTTTTTT,CASSQRDGGAGELFF
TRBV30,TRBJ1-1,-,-,TGTGCCTGGGAGCTGGGCACTGAAGCTTTCTTT,CAWELGTEAFF
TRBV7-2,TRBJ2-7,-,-,TGTGCCAGCAGCTTAGCGGGGTTCTCCTACGAGCAGTACTTC,CASSLAGFSYEQYF
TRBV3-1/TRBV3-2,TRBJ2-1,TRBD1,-,TGTGCCAGCAGACATTCCTCAGGGGGCACGCGGTACAATGAGCAGTTCTTC,CASRHSSGGTRYNEQFF
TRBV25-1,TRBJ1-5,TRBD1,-,TGTGCCAGCAGTGACGAGGGACAGGGGGCAAGGGGCAATCAGCCCCAGCATTTT,CASSDEGQGARGNQPQHF
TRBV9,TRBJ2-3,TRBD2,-,TGTGCCAGCAGCGTCGCCTCTAGCGGGGGGGCAGATACGCAGTATTTT,CASSVASSGGADTQYF
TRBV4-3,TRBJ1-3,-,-,TGCGCCAGCAGCCGGGCAAAGGGGATAGAGAGCTCTGGAAACACCATATATTTT,CASSRAKGIESSGNTIYF
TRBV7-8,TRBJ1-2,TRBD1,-,TGTGCCAGCAGCCCCGGCCGGGACAGGGATTTAGCTAACTATGGCTACACCTTC,CASSPGRDRDLANYGYTF
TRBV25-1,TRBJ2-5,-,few,TGTGCCAGCAGTGAAATCCAGACCCAGTACTTC,CASSEIQTQYF
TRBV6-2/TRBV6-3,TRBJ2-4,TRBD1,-,TGTGCCAGCAGCCGGGACAGGGACGCCAAAAACATTCAGTACTTC,CASSRDRDAKNIQYF
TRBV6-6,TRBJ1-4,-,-,TGTGCCAGCAGTTACCTCCGAGAAAAACTGTTTTTT,CASSYLREKLFF
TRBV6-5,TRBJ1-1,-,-,TGTGCCAGCAGGGGACTTTTTCTGGCTGAAGCTTTCTTT,CASRGLFLAEAFF
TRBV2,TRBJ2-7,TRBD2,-,TGTGCCAGCAGTGTGCGGGGGGTCTACGAGCAGTACTTC,CASSVRGVYEQYF
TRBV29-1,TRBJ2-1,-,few,TGCAGCTGGAGGGTTTTCAATGAGCAGTTCTTC,CSWRVFNEQFF
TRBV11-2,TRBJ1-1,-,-,TGTGCCAGCAGCGACGACACCGACACTGAAGCTTTCTTT,CASSDDTDTEAFF